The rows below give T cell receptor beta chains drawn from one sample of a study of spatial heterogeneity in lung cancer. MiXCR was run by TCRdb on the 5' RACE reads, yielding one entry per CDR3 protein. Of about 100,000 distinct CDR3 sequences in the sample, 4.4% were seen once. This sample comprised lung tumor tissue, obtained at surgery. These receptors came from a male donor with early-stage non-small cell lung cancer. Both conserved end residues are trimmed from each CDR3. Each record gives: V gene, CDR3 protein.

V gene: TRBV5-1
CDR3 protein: ASSLVSEAGELF

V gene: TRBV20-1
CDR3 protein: SAKTSGRGDEQF

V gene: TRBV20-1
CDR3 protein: SARGTSGSVDTQY

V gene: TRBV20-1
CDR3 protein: SARGSGRTYNEQF

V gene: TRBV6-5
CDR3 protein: ASSEPMRETQY

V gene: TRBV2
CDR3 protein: ASRGQLSGNTIY

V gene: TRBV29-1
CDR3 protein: SVASGRASEQF

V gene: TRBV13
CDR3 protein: ASSFVSGGHLNQETQY

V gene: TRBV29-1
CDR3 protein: SVSVTYEAF

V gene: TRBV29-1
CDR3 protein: SAITSAAYNEQF

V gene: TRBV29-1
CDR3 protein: SATGTNTDTQY

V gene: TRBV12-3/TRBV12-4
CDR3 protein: ASSFVQADTGELF

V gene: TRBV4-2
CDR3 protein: ASSQEPQGYGYT

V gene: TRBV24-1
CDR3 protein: ATSDRDSPDTQY

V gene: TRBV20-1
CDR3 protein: SAIWDVRNTEAF

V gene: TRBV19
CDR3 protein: ASGMTGTYNEQF

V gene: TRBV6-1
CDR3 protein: ASRRGEHTEAF

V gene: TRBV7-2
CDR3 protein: ASSRGETQY

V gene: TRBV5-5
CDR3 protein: ASSRTLTGGEKLF

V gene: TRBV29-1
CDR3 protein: SVGLAGAYNEQF

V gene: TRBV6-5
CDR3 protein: ASSYSQGLMTEAF

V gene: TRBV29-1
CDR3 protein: SVTGVSGNTIY

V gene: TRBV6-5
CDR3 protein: ASSYGIEGEKLF

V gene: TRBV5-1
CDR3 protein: ASSLSKAGTGELF

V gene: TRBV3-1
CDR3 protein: ASSQWEFPGELF

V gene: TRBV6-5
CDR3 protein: ASSYGERGNEQF

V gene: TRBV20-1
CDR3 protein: SARRTGTYEQY

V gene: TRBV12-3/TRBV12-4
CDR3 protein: ASSWRGSAGEQY

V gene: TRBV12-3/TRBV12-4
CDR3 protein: ASSYSTSTGEQF

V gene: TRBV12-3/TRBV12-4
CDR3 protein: ASSRRDTQY

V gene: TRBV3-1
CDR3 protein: ASSQGDWLPEAF

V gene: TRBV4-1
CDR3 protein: ASSPSMGRNTGELF

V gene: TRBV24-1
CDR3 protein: ATSDGRDSPWNEQF

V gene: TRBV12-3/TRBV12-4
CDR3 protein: ASSRRTVRTYEQY

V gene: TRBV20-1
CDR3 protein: SARGDRGLGYGYT

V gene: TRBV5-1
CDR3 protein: ASTGKETQY

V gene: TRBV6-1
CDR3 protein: ASSKRTSGSNTQY

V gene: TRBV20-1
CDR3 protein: SARDGSTDTQY

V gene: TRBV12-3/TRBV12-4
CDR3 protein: ASSFLGGREF

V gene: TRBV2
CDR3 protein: ASSQGGRENSPLH

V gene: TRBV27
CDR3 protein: ASSLVAGGTQY

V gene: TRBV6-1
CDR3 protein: ASSEVFRSETQY